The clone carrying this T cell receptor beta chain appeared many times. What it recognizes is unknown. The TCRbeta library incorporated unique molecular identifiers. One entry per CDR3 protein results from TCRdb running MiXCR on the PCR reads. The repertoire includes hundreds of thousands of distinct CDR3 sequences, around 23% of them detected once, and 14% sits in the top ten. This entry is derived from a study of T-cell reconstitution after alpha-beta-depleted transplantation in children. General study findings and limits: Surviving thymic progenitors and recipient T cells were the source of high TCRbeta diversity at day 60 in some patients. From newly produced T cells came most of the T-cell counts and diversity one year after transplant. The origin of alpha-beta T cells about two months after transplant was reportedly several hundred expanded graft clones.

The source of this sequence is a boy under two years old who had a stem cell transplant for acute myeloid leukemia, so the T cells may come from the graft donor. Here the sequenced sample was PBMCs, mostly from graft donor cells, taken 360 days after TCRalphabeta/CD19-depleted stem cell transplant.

The CDR3 bases are TGTGCCAGCAGCCAAGGACAGCTCTATGGCTACACCTTC. It is translated as CASSQGQLYGYTF. J is TRBJ1-2 and V is TRBV3-1; D perhaps matches TRBD1 (5 bases). With 1 base removed from V and 4 bases from J, the gap between germline ends came to 7 bases. Looked up from germline, CDR1 is LGHDT and CDR2 is YNNKEL (reference sequence). The CDR3 extends over 13 amino acids. Combining the CDR3 with reference TRBV3-1 and TRBJ1-2 gives the whole variable domain DTAVSQTPKYLVTQMGNDKSIKCEQNLGHDTMYWYKQDSKKFLKIMFSYNNKELIINETVPNRFSPKSPDKAHLNLHINSLELGDSAVYFCASSQGQLYGYTFGSGTRLTVV.